The entry below describes one TCR beta chain. As yet, its antigen is unknown. This CDR3 spans 16 amino acids. Germline lookup yields CDR1 MNHEY and CDR2 SVGAGI. The ends were cut back, 0 bases at V and 8 bases at J, with 14 bases in the middle. Individual cDNA molecules were tagged with unique molecular identifiers, the study reported. TCRdb reprocessed the 5' RACE reads with MiXCR, giving one entry per CDR3 protein. The repertoire holds some 25,000 distinct CDR3 sequences, with about 4.5% as singletons. The data derive from a study of early T cells in non-severe SARS-CoV-2 infection. Study information: It was bulk RNA from unsorted whole blood that was sequenced, and the chains were unpaired.

Findings of the study overall: Anti-spike CD8 specificities were favored by VDJdb matching, whose results missed private and CD4 specificities.

This TCR was recovered from an adult who was a healthcare worker with PCR-confirmed SARS-CoV-2 infection or an uninfected control (not recorded which). Sequenced sample: whole blood. This chain links TRBV6-5 with TRBJ1-6, with D maybe TRBD1 (5 bases). CDR3 loop: CASSYSIAGTDSPLHF. CDR3 bases: TGTGCCAGCAGTTACTCGATAGCTGGGACGGATTCACCCCTCCACTTT.